The clone carrying this TCR beta chain came up once. In germline, CDR1 is ENHRY, CDR2 SYGVKD. The CDR3 loop spans 14 amino acids. V was cut by 3 bases and J by 7 bases, with 16 bases left in between. The sample comes from a study of blood T cell repertoires in COVID-19. Profiling relied on immunoSEQ multiplex PCR, and the TCRdb table lists in-frame clones only, not all of them. This table holds 150,000 to 200,000 clones, roughly 85% found once. This receptor was identified in a man in his sixties with active or convalescent COVID-19. The chain joins TRBV10-3 to TRBJ2-7; D may be TRBD2 (5 bases). The specimen was peripheral blood. For the CDR3, the DNA is TGTGCCATCAGTGATCGTCCCCCACCGGGGGAGCAGTACTTC. It is translated as CAISDRPPPGEQYF.